Sequencing of this TCR beta chain was carried out in a study of vaccination effects on CD4 cells after COVID-19. Comments on this clone: Its antigen is undetermined.

Whole-study results and caveats: The study found that only 1 of 255 vaccine-induced clones from healthy vaccinees cross-reacted with common cold coronaviruses.

The repertoire was sequenced with immunoSEQ multiplex PCR; TCRdb's copy has only in-frame clones and lacks some. The table has approximately 44,000 clones, under 75% seen once. This CDR3 region has 16 residues. Germline loops: CDR1 MNHEY, CDR2 SVGAGI. V trimming: 4 bases; J trimming: 8 bases; junction bases outside the gene matches: 10. Antigen-specific CD4+ T cells expanded by the ViraFEST assay with viral peptide pools were then sequenced. Scientists isolated CD4+ T cells after a roughly ten-day culture period ended. Previously uninfected by SARS-CoV-2, the vaccine recipients also showed negative nucleocapsid antibodies. The culture medium for roughly 1.9 million PBMC per well included 8.5 to 10 IU/ml IL-2 and about 9.1 ug/ml peptides. In the cultures, half the medium was exchanged for IL-2 medium on days 3 and 7.

The V call is TRBV6-5, the J call TRBJ2-1, with 11 bases fitting TRBD1. The clonotype comes from a human donor who received a COVID-19 vaccine. This material consisted of CD4+ T cells from PBMCs cultured with HCoV-OC43 spike peptides, taken before COVID-19 vaccination. Subset in this sample: HCoV-OC43 spike overlapping peptide pool stimulation. In nucleotides, the CDR3 is TGTGCCAGCAGTTGCCCCGGGGACAGGGGGAATGATGAGCAGTTCTTC. This gives the protein CASSCPGDRGNDEQFF.